This T cell receptor beta chain originates from a study of blood T cell repertoires in COVID-19. Overall study context: COVID-19 samples from acute and convalescent phases originated in the United States, Italy and Spain. T cells, B-cell-depleted T cells, or PBMCs provided the cDNA or gDNA that served as material.

Germline V gene sequence: CDR1 MDHEN, CDR2 SYDVKM. V shed 4 bases and J shed 9 bases, with 15 bases lying between them. The CDR3 is 14 amino acids. In the study's own analysis: Quantification of nucleated cells was approximated via reference gene primer amplification. Produced via immunoSEQ multiplex PCR; TCRdb's table is partial and in-frame only. Clonal size and the V and J genes are those of that table, whereas D and trimming came from the DNA. This table holds approximately 200,000 clones, less than 80% found once. The chain carries TRBV28 and TRBJ1-4; no firm D call. This receptor was taken from a woman between 50 and 59 years old with acute or convalescent COVID-19. The sample taken for sequencing was peripheral blood. CDR3 in amino acids: CASSSYPLTKKLFF. In DNA form, the CDR3 reads TGTGCCAGCAGTTCGTACCCCCTGACAAAAAAACTGTTTTTT.